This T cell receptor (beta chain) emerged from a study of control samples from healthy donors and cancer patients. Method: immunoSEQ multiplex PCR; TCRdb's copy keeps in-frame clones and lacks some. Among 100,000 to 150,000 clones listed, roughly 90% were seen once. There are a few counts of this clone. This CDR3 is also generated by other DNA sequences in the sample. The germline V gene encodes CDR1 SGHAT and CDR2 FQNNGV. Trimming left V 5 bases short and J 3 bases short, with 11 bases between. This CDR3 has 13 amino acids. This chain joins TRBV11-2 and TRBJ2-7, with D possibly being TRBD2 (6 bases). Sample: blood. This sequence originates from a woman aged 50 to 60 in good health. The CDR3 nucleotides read TGTGCCAGCAGCCCCTTGGGGGGCTACGAGCAGTACTTC. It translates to CASSPLGGYEQYF.